This TCR beta chain was retrieved from a study of control samples from healthy donors and cancer patients. Profiling relied on immunoSEQ multiplex PCR, and the TCRdb table lists in-frame clones only, not all of them. This sample has 130,000 to 150,000 clones, with around 90% found just once. V was cut by 4 bases and J by 6 bases, with 10 bases left in between. This CDR3 spans 12 amino acids. Germline CDR1 and CDR2: LGHDT and YNNKEL (reference sequence). The clonotype comes from a man in his thirties or forties in good health. This rearrangement joins TRBV3-1 (or the pseudogene TRBV3-2) to TRBJ2-7, with D tentatively TRBD1 (6 bases). Input material: blood. Here the CDR3 DNA reads TGTGCCAGCAGCCGGGGGCCGGGCGAGCAGTACTTC. Protein: CASSRGPGEQYF.